The 21 T cell receptor beta chains below were found in one sample sequenced in a study of cytomegalovirus exposure and HLA in healthy donors. Primers: 60 Vbeta forward and 13 Jbeta reverse. Profiling relied on immunoSEQ multiplex PCR, and the TCRdb table lists in-frame clones only, not all of them. The repertoire holds roughly 180,000 clones, roughly a tenth seen once, with less than 1.5% in the top ten. Sequencing used PBMCs. Receptors originate from a woman in her twenties or thirties in good health and CMV-seropositive.

This clone has only a few counts. V and J are TRBV6-5 and TRBJ1-1, with 9 nucleotides matching TRBD1. The CDR3 sequence is 13 residues long. The germline CDR1 and CDR2 sequences are MNHEY and SVGAGI. V trimming: 6 bases; J trimming: 11 bases; junction bases outside the gene matches: 10. CDR3 DNA: TGTGCCAGCAGCCCGGGACAGGGAACTGTGGCTTTCTTT. It translates to CASSPGQGTVAFF.

The chain uses TRBV9 and TRBJ2-3; no reliable D call. Looked up from germline, CDR1 is SGDLS and CDR2 is YYNGEE. V dropped 5 bases and J dropped 0 bases, with 13 bases sitting between them. The CDR3 totals 15 residues. The CDR3 nucleotides are TGTGCCAGCAGTTTACAAGGAGCGAGCACAGATACGCAGTATTTT. Its protein product is CASSLQGASTDTQYF.

J is TRBJ2-1 and V is TRBV27; the match to TRBD2 covers 11 bases. CDR3 size: 16 residues. Germline lookup yields CDR1 MNHEY and CDR2 SMNVEV (reference sequence). With V trimmed by 5 bases and J by 7 bases, 10 bases remained unmatched. The CDR3 is CASSPQLAGVGNEQFF. For the CDR3, the DNA is TGTGCCAGCAGTCCCCAACTAGCGGGAGTGGGAAATGAGCAGTTCTTC.

The chain recombines TRBV6-5 with TRBJ2-5, with a possible D match to TRBD2 (5 bases). The CDR3 totals 14 residues. Trimming took off 2 bases at V and 4 bases at J, with 11 bases between the two ends. Germline V gives CDR1 MNHEY, CDR2 SVGAGI. CDR3 sequence: CASSYVAWRETQYF. In nucleotides, the CDR3 is TGTGCCAGCAGTTACGTAGCGTGGAGAGAGACCCAGTACTTC.

The chain has TRBV19 and TRBJ2-1; 9 nucleotides align to TRBD2. CDR1 and CDR2 (germline): LNHDA, SQIVND (reference sequence). J was trimmed by 1 base and V by 9 bases; bases with no gene match: 7. The CDR3 sequence is 15 residues long. CDR3 protein: CASNSGSGSYNEQFF. CDR3 DNA sequence: TGTGCCAGCAATAGCGGGAGTGGTTCCTACAATGAGCAGTTCTTC.

This clone was observed a handful of times. This chain uses TRBV6-6 with TRBJ2-1; TRBD2 agrees at 9 bases. The V gene end was trimmed by 2 bases and the J gene end by 6 bases; junction bases not matched to a gene: 5. The length of the CDR3 is 15 residues. Per the germline V gene, CDR1 is MNHNY and CDR2 is SVGAGI (reference sequence). In DNA form, the CDR3 reads TGTGCCAGCAGTTACAAGCGGGAGGCTAGCAATGAGCAGTTCTTC. It yields the protein CASSYKREASNEQFF.

The rearrangement links TRBV18 to TRBJ2-1, with 10 bases that match TRBD2. The CDR3 covers 15 residues. Germline lookup yields CDR1 KGHSH and CDR2 LQKENI. The V and J ends lost 0 bases and 8 bases, in that order; junction bases with no gene match: 4. The CDR3 DNA reads TGTGCCAGCTCACCACCGACTAGCGGGCCGGATGAGCAGTTCTTC. Amino acid sequence: CASSPPTSGPDEQFF.

The gene calls are TRBV19 and TRBJ1-5; D is ambiguous. The V end was cut by 6 bases, the J end by 0 bases, with 12 bases between. The length of the CDR3 is 15 residues. From germline, CDR1 is LNHDA and CDR2 SQIVND (reference sequence). The CDR3 protein is CASRERGYSNQPQHF. Here the CDR3 DNA reads TGTGCCAGTAGAGAAAGAGGGTATAGCAATCAGCCCCAGCATTTT.

This sequence joins TRBV18 and TRBJ2-7, with D perhaps matching TRBD2 (6 bases). V lost 3 bases, J lost 5 bases, and 11 bases lay in between. The CDR3 runs 13 residues. From germline, CDR1 is KGHSH and CDR2 LQKENI. In nucleotides, the CDR3 is TGTGCCAGCTCACCGCGGGGAAAGGACGAGCAGTACTTC. Protein product: CASSPRGKDEQYF.

Only a few counts were recorded for this clone. The chain links TRBV9 to TRBJ1-5, with D tentatively TRBD1 (5 bases). Germline V CDR1 and CDR2: SGDLS, YYNGEE. Trimming stripped 3 bases from V and 2 bases from J, with 18 bases between. The CDR3 is 17 residues long. CDR3 amino acids: CASSELTQGRGNQPQHF. The CDR3 DNA sequence: TGTGCCAGCAGCGAACTAACGCAGGGTAGGGGCAATCAGCCCCAGCATTTT.

This clone was counted a few times. The rearrangement joins TRBV6-5 to TRBJ1-3, with a tentative D call TRBD1 (6 bases). CDR1 MNHEY and CDR2 SVGAGI come from the germline V gene. V dropped 3 bases and J dropped 2 bases, with 11 bases sitting between them. The CDR3 length is 15 residues. CDR3 bases: TGTGCCAGCAGTTATGGGGGGGCCCCTGGAAACACCATATATTTT. Its protein product is CASSYGGAPGNTIYF.

This clone has more than one count but fewer than ten. J is TRBJ1-1 and V is TRBV5-6, with D unclear. The CDR3 is 14 amino acids. The V end was cut by 2 bases, the J end by 4 bases, with 12 bases between. CDR1 is SGHDT, CDR2 YYEEEE, per germline. CDR3 sequence reads: CASSLLGEITEAFF. CDR3 coding DNA: TGTGCCAGCAGCTTACTTGGGGAGATCACTGAAGCTTTCTTT.

The chain employs TRBV2 and TRBJ2-7, with TRBD2 identical over 9 bases. Losses at the gene ends were 8 bases for V and 1 base for J; bases not matched to a gene: 9. This CDR3 has 15 amino acids. Germline V gives CDR1 SNHLY, CDR2 FYNNEI. The CDR3 loop reads CASQDLAGASYEQYF. CDR3 sequence (DNA): TGTGCCAGCCAGGACTTAGCGGGAGCGTCCTACGAGCAGTACTTC.

This clone has more than one count but fewer than ten. The V and J genes are TRBV2 and TRBJ1-4; a possible D gene is TRBD1 (6 bases). This CDR3 is built from 14 residues. The V end lost 3 bases, the J end lost 6 bases, and 11 bases lay between the germline ends. Germline CDR1 SNHLY, CDR2 FYNNEI. The CDR3 loop is CASSDRGSDEKLFF. CDR3 nucleotide sequence: TGTGCCAGCAGTGACAGGGGCTCGGATGAAAAACTGTTTTTT.

This clone was found a few times. J is TRBJ1-5 and V is TRBV30, with D unclear. Germline-derived CDR1 and CDR2 are GTSNPN and SVGIG (reference sequence). Trimming removed 3 bases from V and 7 bases from J, with 10 bases in between. CDR3 length: 12 residues. The CDR3 DNA reads as TGTGCCTGGAGGGCAGCGGGACAGCCCCAGCATTTT. Its translation is CAWRAAGQPQHF.

The CDR3 here is CASSRRGGPQETQYF. In DNA, the CDR3 is TGTGCCAGCAGTCGGCGGGGCGGGCCCCAAGAGACCCAGTACTTC. The chain carries TRBV6-5 and TRBJ2-5, with D possibly TRBD2 on 6 matching bases. Trimming took off 5 bases at V and 1 base at J, with 14 bases between the two ends. Per germline, CDR1 MNHEY and CDR2 SVGAGI. The CDR3 loop spans 15 amino acids.

This chain joins TRBV13 and TRBJ2-5; 12 bases are shared with TRBD2. Germline loops: CDR1 PRHDT, CDR2 FYEKMQ (reference sequence). This CDR3 comprises 17 residues. V shed 5 bases and J 5 bases; nucleotides not matched to a gene: 12. The CDR3 is CASSTRLAGAPPETQYF. The CDR3 DNA reads TGTGCCAGCAGCACCCGACTAGCGGGAGCCCCCCCGGAGACCCAGTACTTC.

This rearrangement joins TRBV5-1 to TRBJ2-2, with 12 positions matching TRBD2. This CDR3 comprises 17 residues. Trimming cost V 3 bases and J 7 bases; bases outside gene matches: 10. Germline lookup yields CDR1 SGHRS and CDR2 YFSETQ. CDR3 sequence (DNA): TGCGCCAGCAGCTACCCGACTAGCGGGAGTACGGGCGGGGAGCTGTTTTTT. Amino acid sequence: CASSYPTSGSTGGELFF.

In its sample, this clone was seen a few times. The chain recombines TRBV6-6 with TRBJ1-1; 7 bases align to TRBD1. Germline lookup yields CDR1 MNHNY and CDR2 SVGAGI (reference sequence). The CDR3 sequence is 12 residues long. The ends lost 5 bases at V and 7 bases at J; junction bases unmatched: 4. Here the CDR3 DNA reads TGTGCCAGCAGTCGGGACAGACTTGAAGCTTTCTTT. The encoded protein is CASSRDRLEAFF.

As DNA, the CDR3 is TGTGCCAGTAGCCAGGGGACAGGCCTCTCTGGGGCCAACGTCCTGACTTTC. This codes for CASSQGTGLSGANVLTF. The chain uses TRBV19 and TRBJ2-6; the match to TRBD1 covers 8 bases. Germline-derived CDR1 and CDR2 are LNHDA and SQIVND (reference sequence). This CDR3 region has 17 residues. V lost 6 bases and J lost 0; bases outside the gene matches: 7. The whole variable domain, filled in from reference TRBV19 and TRBJ2-6, reads DGGITQSPKYLFRKEGQNVTLSCEQNLNHDAMYWYRQDPGQGLRLIYYSQIVNDFQKGDIAEGYSVSREKKESFPLTVTSAQKNPTAFYLCASSQGTGLSGANVLTFGAGSRLTVL.

This clone was counted between two and nine times. The J gene is TRBJ2-5, the V gene TRBV7-2, with D possibly TRBD2 on 6 matching bases. This CDR3 spans 13 amino acids. The germline gives CDR1 SGHTA, CDR2 FQGNSA. Trimming pared 5 bases from V and 3 bases from J, leaving 10 bases between. CDR3 nucleotides: TGTGCCAGCAGCCCCGGGAGAAAAGAGACCCAGTACTTC. This sequence encodes CASSPGRKETQYF.